This T cell receptor beta chain was recovered during a study of Graves' ophthalmopathy and Graves' hyperthyroidism. Findings and limits, study-wide: Blood samples also showed most expanded thyroid clonotypes exceeding 0.001 frequency.

This clonotype was seen more than once but under ten times. Its target is unknown. Amplification from RNA transcripts yielded the TCR beta CDR3 regions. RT-PCR in the first round used HTBI primers; a second-round multiplex PCR followed. Each CDR3 protein gets one entry after TCRdb re-called the multiplex PCR reads with MiXCR. The sample consists of hundreds of thousands of distinct CDR3 sequences, 45% to 55% of them appearing once. V dropped 6 bases and J dropped 5; count of bases not matched to a gene: 2. The germline gives CDR1 SQVTM, CDR2 ANQGSEA. The CDR3 has 12 amino acids. Material for sequencing was peripheral blood. The chain recombines TRBV29-1 with TRBJ1-1, with 11 bases lining up with TRBD1. The receptor was isolated from an adult man with Graves' ophthalmopathy. CDR3 nucleotides: TGCAGCGTCGGGACAGGGGGGACTGAAGCTTTCTTT. Protein sequence: CSVGTGGTEAFF.